This is a list of T cell receptor beta chains from one sample in a study of blood T cell repertoires in COVID-19. Profiled with immunoSEQ multiplex PCR; TCRdb holds only in-frame clones, not every one. Here the sample spans about 58,000 clones, 85% being singletons. The sample was peripheral blood. Receptors were obtained from a human donor in a cohort sampled during active COVID-19. Each CDR3 is given with its conserved first and last residue. A D gene is named only where the DNA matches it firmly. Some rows mark clone size as missing; the rest say once, few, many or name a class of expanded clone.

D	V	size	J	DNA	CDR3
.	TRBV5-5	.	TRBJ2-5	TGTGCCAGCAGCTTGGGGTTGGCAGTCCAAGAGACCCAGTACTTC	CASSLGLAVQETQYF
.	TRBV28	.	TRBJ2-7	TGTGCCAGCAGTTCCCAAACAAACTACGAGCAGTACTTC	CASSSQTNYEQYF
TRBD1	TRBV18	once	TRBJ2-5	TGTGCCAGCTCCCGCAGGACAGGTCAAGAGACCCAGTACTTC	CASSRRTGQETQYF
.	TRBV24-1	.	TRBJ2-5	TGTGCCACCAGTGGAACAGGGCCACAAGAGACCCAGTACTTC	CATSGTGPQETQYF
TRBD1	TRBV30	.	TRBJ2-7	TGTGCCTGGAAGGTGGAACAGGGGAAAAACGAGCAGTACTTC	CAWKVEQGKNEQYF
.	TRBV28	.	TRBJ2-7	TGTGCCAGCAGTCCCTATGCCGGGACACCCCGCAAGGAGCAGTACTTC	CASSPYAGTPRKEQYF
TRBD1	TRBV5-1	.	TRBJ1-1	TGCGCCAGCAGCCCCCCTCCGGGACAGCGAATGAACACTGAAGCTTTCTTT	CASSPPPGQRMNTEAFF
TRBD1	TRBV28	.	TRBJ1-2	TGTGCCAGCGGACGACAGGGGGGACGGGGCTACACCTTC	CASGRQGGRGYTF
.	TRBV6-1	.	TRBJ1-5	TGTGCCAGCAGTGAAGCGCGGCAGAATAGCAATCAGCCCCAGCATTTT	CASSEARQNSNQPQHF
.	TRBV7-9	.	TRBJ1-4	TGTGCCAGTGGTCGGGTGGGTGAAAAACTGTTTTTT	CASGRVGEKLFF
TRBD2	TRBV5-6	.	TRBJ2-1	TGTGCCAGCAGCTTGGAATTAGCGGGAGGGCGATCGGATGAGCAGTTCTTC	CASSLELAGGRSDEQFF
TRBD1	TRBV6-2/TRBV6-3	.	TRBJ2-5	TGTGCCAGCAGTCCGACAGGGACCAAAGAGACCCAGTACTTC	CASSPTGTKETQYF
TRBD1	TRBV6-6	.	TRBJ1-5	TGTGCCAGCAGTTACGGGACAGGGGCTCAGCCCCAGCATTTT	CASSYGTGAQPQHF
.	TRBV6-5	.	TRBJ2-7	TGTGCCAGCAGAACTAGGTTCGAGCAGTACTTC	CASRTRFEQYF
.	TRBV19	.	TRBJ1-5	TGTGCCAGTAGTATAATCTCGCAGGGACACCAGCCCCAGCATTTT	CASSIISQGHQPQHF
.	TRBV27	.	TRBJ1-5	TGTGCCAGCAGGCCCCTCGGGGGGCCCCAGCATTTT	CASRPLGGPQHF
TRBD1	TRBV27	.	TRBJ2-1	TGTGCCAGCAGTTTCTGGGACAGGGGGAGTGAGCAGTTCTTC	CASSFWDRGSEQFF
.	TRBV2	.	TRBJ2-7	TGTGCCAGCAGTGAAGCCCACCGGGATCAGTACGAGCAGTACTTC	CASSEAHRDQYEQYF
TRBD1	TRBV5-4	.	TRBJ2-2	TGTGCCAGCAGCCTAGTGGGACAGGGGGCCAAGGAGCTGTTTTTT	CASSLVGQGAKELFF
TRBD2	TRBV5-4	.	TRBJ2-3	TGTGCCAGCAGCTTCACTAGCGGGGGGTACACAGATACGCAGTATTTT	CASSFTSGGYTDTQYF
TRBD1	TRBV2	.	TRBJ1-5	TGTGCCAGCAGTCTTAGGACAGGGATCAATCAGCCCCAGCATTTT	CASSLRTGINQPQHF
TRBD2	TRBV14	.	TRBJ2-2	TGTGCCAGCAGCTCTATAAACAGGCGGGAGCACACCGGGGAGCTGTTTTTT	CASSSINRREHTGELFF
.	TRBV11-2	once	TRBJ1-1	TGTGCCAGCAGCTTAGGACAGGTGAACACTGAAGCTTTCTTT	CASSLGQVNTEAFF